Here is one TCR beta chain with its context. The entry originates in a study of shared clonotypes between healthy human individuals. The protocol was immunoSEQ multiplex PCR, while the TCRdb copy is restricted to in-frame clones and leaves out a portion. The data hold just under 350,000 clones, with more than 60% observed a single time. This clonotype was sampled from a man under 40 in good health. Sequencing input: memory CD4+ T cells sorted from blood. As for subset: CD45RA-negative fraction.

The CDR3 region has the DNA TGCGCCAGCAGCCGGGGGCGGGTGGGACAGGCTATGAACACTGAAGCTTTCTTT. This gives the protein CASSRGRVGQAMNTEAFF. The gene calls are TRBV5-1 and TRBJ1-1; TRBD1 matches 8 bases. The V gene end was trimmed by 4 bases and the J gene end by 0 bases; junction bases not matched to a gene: 14. Germline CDR1 SGHRS, CDR2 YFSETQ. The CDR3 extends over 18 amino acids.